This T cell receptor (beta chain) was recovered during a study of shared clonotypes between healthy human individuals. The CDR3 length is 15 residues. The V gene lost 4 bases and the J gene lost 0 bases, with 11 bases spanning the gap. CDR1 is SGHRS and CDR2 is YFSETQ in the germline V gene. Clones were sequenced by immunoSEQ multiplex PCR, and TCRdb holds only the in-frame ones, with some missing. The top ten clones hold 0.3% to 0.4% of a sample with about 2.3 million clones, approximately 90% of them seen once. The sequence derives from a man younger than 35 in good health. Some clones in this sample may be carry-over from other donors' samples. J is TRBJ1-3 and V is TRBV5-1, with D perhaps TRBD1 (6 bases). The specimen was naive CD4+ T cells from PBMCs. Subset described: CD45RA+ positively selected. The CDR3 loop reads CASSRDRSSGNTIYF. In DNA, the CDR3 is TGCGCCAGCAGCCGTGACAGGAGCTCTGGAAACACCATATATTTT. The whole variable domain, remainder taken from reference TRBV5-1 and TRBJ1-3, is KAGVTQTPRYLIKTRGQQVTLSCSPISGHRSVSWYQQTPGQGLQFLFEYFSETQRNKGNFPGRFSGRQFSNSRSEMNVSTLELGDSALYLCASSRDRSSGNTIYFGEGSWLTVV.